This T cell receptor (beta chain) derives from a study of T cells expressing NK-cell markers. At the level of the study: From sorted CD3+CD56+NKG2C+, CD3+CD56+NKG2C- and CD3+CD56-NKG2C+ T cells came the TCR beta repertoires. The study sequenced eight donors, seven HCMV-seropositive and one seronegative.

CDR3 length equals 16 residues. The germline V gene encodes CDR1 SGHRS and CDR2 YFSETQ. The TCR beta cDNA came from 5'RACE template switching with UMIs. TCRdb reanalyzed the 5' RACE reads and collapses them to one entry per CDR3 protein, without DNA. The sample spans tens of thousands of distinct CDR3 sequences; the ten largest clones claim approximately 53%. What was sequenced was blood T cells: a sorted CD56 or NKG2C T cell subset, CD4+ or CD8+ T cells, or bulk PBMC T cells (not recorded which). The rearrangement links TRBV5-1 to TRBJ2-3; there is no DNA to check the TCRdb D call of TRBD1. This TCR was recovered from a man aged 18-70 years in good health. The CDR3 loop is CASSAGQGKGADTQYF.